Described below is a single TCR beta chain sequence and its context. The clone's antigen remains unknown. Base qualities are missing; no much larger clone stands one base away. These data are taken from a study of blood T cell repertoires in COVID-19 (dated by TCRdb to 2018 to 2020). With respect to the entire study: Samples covering the acute and convalescent phases of COVID-19 were provided by collaborators in the United States, Italy and Spain. The repertoires were released in a freely available public database intended as a resource for research on the immune response to SARS-CoV-2. Deeply sampled blood TCRbeta repertoires from subjects exposed to, actively infected with, or recovered from COVID-19 were included in the dataset. The sample metadata nearly always contained a de-identified subject ID, COVID-19 status, age in years and sex. Where available, HLA class I and class II types were taken from metadata supplied by the sample provider and were not determined by assay-based typing. Samples came from the ongoing ImmuneRACE study (first 160 participants) plus 1,254 subjects from 6 global collaborators. The prospective study material was composed of cDNA or gDNA derived from T cells, B-cell-depleted T cells, or PBMCs.

TCRbeta CDR3 regions were amplified from genomic DNA using the immunoSEQ Assay, a bias-controlled multiplex PCR. Concerning the study's data processing: The number of nucleated cells in each sample was estimated from the amplification of reference gene primers within the assay. To quantify the absolute abundance of each unique TCRbeta CDR3 rearrangement, sequence reads were collapsed and filtered. For each sample, productive Simpson clonality was calculated as the square root of Simpson's diversity index across productive rearrangements. Imported from immuneACCESS, the table was reduced by TCRdb to in-frame sequences with V and J called. These copies leave out some clones; in studies compared against another copy, an unresolved V gene accounts for under half, and the cause of the remainder is not known. That table furnishes V, J and clone size, whereas the DNA furnished D and trimming. The sample table holds about 260,000 clones, of which 86% were seen once. The ten biggest clones cover approximately 2.1% of the sample.

Enrolling through a virtual design, the prospective study's participants ranged in age from about 18 to 89 years and lived across 24 United States geographic areas. To assign participants to cohorts, the prospective study relied on clinical history that participants themselves reported in a screening survey and a study questionnaire. ImmuneRACE Cohort 3 recovered participants were defined by two consecutive negative NP/OP PCR tests, healthcare professional clearance, or symptom resolution. In the prospective study, mobile phlebotomists collected whole blood, serum and a nasopharyngeal or oropharyngeal swab from each participant. Prospective study participants could optionally give additional blood draws and questionnaires over a roughly 2-month period. Before DNA extraction, prospective study blood samples were shipped either frozen or at room temperature. Points the paper makes about the study in general: How much clinical and demographic metadata was included differed by source and by participant, and the metadata was provided uncurated.

The clonotype comes from a woman aged 45-65 years who had recovered from COVID-19. Sequences were obtained from PBMCs or T cells enriched from blood (not recorded which).

The CDR3 corresponds to CASSDTGTGVNTIYF. The DNA sequence is TGTGCCAGCAGTGATACCGGGACAGGGGTAAACACCATATATTTT. Recombination joined TRBV25-1 with TRBJ1-3; 10 of the junction bases match TRBD1. Trimmed from V: 3 bases; trimmed from J: 6 bases; junction bases lacking a gene match: 5. The CDR3 contains 15 residues, cysteine and phenylalanine counted. Only the CDR3 region is kept as DNA, spanning 45 bases read in frame from base 1. The germline V gene provides CDR1 MGHDK and CDR2 SYGVNS.